This TCR beta chain was sequenced in a study of STAT5B mutations in CD4+ large granular lymphocyte leukemia. The data were produced by immunoSEQ multiplex PCR, yet TCRdb's version contains in-frame clones alone and is incomplete. Here the sample spans around 30,000 clones, about four fifths being singletons. This TCR was recovered from a human donor in good health. Sequencing was done on a sample of CD4+ T cells from blood buffy coats.

CDR3 region: CASSLDGRTHQETQYF. In DNA form, the CDR3 reads TGCGCCAGCAGCTTGGACGGCAGGACCCACCAAGAGACCCAGTACTTC. The chain carries TRBV5-1 and TRBJ2-5, with no clear D. The CDR3 covers 16 residues. The germline gives CDR1 SGHRS, CDR2 YFSETQ. V lost 0 bases, J lost 0 bases, and 12 bases lay in between.